These T cell receptor beta chains were read from a single sample in a study of vaccination and CD4 T cells after COVID-19. TCRdb redid the calling of the PCR reads with MiXCR, one entry per CDR3 protein. The table lists roughly 12,000 distinct CDR3 sequences, approximately 58% of them singletons. These TCRs are of unknown antigen specificity. This specimen consisted of CD4+ T cells from blood, cultured in vitro, obtained before SARS-CoV-2 vaccination. All receptors derive from a human donor who had recovered from COVID-19. The CDR3 runs from the conserved cysteine through the conserved F or W. The D gene is left open where the match is weak. The size field is filled for only some rows; it gives once, few, many or a size class.

d_gene: .; abundance: .; v_gene: TRBV27; j_gene: TRBJ2-1; CDR3nt: TGTGCCAGCATTCGCTTTAGCGGAACCAATGAGCAGTTCTTC; CDR3aa: CASIRFSGTNEQFF
d_gene: TRBD2; abundance: .; v_gene: TRBV5-3; j_gene: TRBJ2-1; CDR3nt: TGTGCCAGCAGCTTAATACTAGCGGAGAACAATGAGCAGTTCTTC; CDR3aa: CASSLILAENNEQFF
d_gene: .; abundance: medium-sized; v_gene: TRBV19; j_gene: TRBJ2-3; CDR3nt: TGTGCCAGTAGTCAGCCCTCCGCCGCAGATACGCAGTATTTT; CDR3aa: CASSQPSAADTQYF
d_gene: .; abundance: once; v_gene: TRBV2; j_gene: TRBJ2-3; CDR3nt: TGTGCCAGCAGTATACAGGGAGATACGCAGTATTTT; CDR3aa: CASSIQGDTQYF
d_gene: .; abundance: .; v_gene: TRBV5-4; j_gene: TRBJ1-1; CDR3nt: TGTGCCAGCAGCTTGCGGCGGGGGGCGCTCTTCACTGAAGCTTTCTTT; CDR3aa: CASSLRRGALFTEAFF
d_gene: .; abundance: .; v_gene: TRBV27; j_gene: TRBJ1-2; CDR3nt: TGTGCCAGCAGTTCTCGATCGGGACGGAACTATGGCTACACCTTC; CDR3aa: CASSSRSGRNYGYTF
d_gene: .; abundance: few; v_gene: TRBV7-2; j_gene: TRBJ2-5; CDR3nt: TGTGCCAGCAGTTCCGGTGGGGGTCAAGAGACCCAGTACTTC; CDR3aa: CASSSGGGQETQYF
d_gene: TRBD1; abundance: .; v_gene: TRBV28; j_gene: TRBJ2-5; CDR3nt: TGTGCCAGCTGGGGAACAGGGGGCGAAGAGACCCAGTACTTC; CDR3aa: CASWGTGGEETQYF
d_gene: TRBD1; abundance: .; v_gene: TRBV7-8; j_gene: TRBJ2-5; CDR3nt: TGTGCCAGCAGCTCCGGACAGGGGCGGGGAGGGACCCAGTACTTC; CDR3aa: CASSSGQGRGGTQYF
d_gene: .; abundance: .; v_gene: TRBV19; j_gene: TRBJ1-1; CDR3nt: TGTGCCAGTAGTACTCGGACAGCCGCTAACACTGAAGCTTTCTTT; CDR3aa: CASSTRTAANTEAFF
d_gene: .; abundance: .; v_gene: TRBV24-1; j_gene: TRBJ2-2; CDR3nt: TGTGCCACCAGTGACCTCGGGGGGCCTGGAATCGGGGAGCTGTTTTTT; CDR3aa: CATSDLGGPGIGELFF
d_gene: .; abundance: .; v_gene: TRBV2; j_gene: TRBJ1-2; CDR3nt: TGTGCCAGCAGTGAACGGCCGAACTATGGCTACACCTTC; CDR3aa: CASSERPNYGYTF
d_gene: .; abundance: .; v_gene: TRBV20-1; j_gene: TRBJ2-7; CDR3nt: TGCAGTGCTAGGCCTTCGGGTTTGGCCGAGCAGTACTTC; CDR3aa: CSARPSGLAEQYF
d_gene: TRBD1; abundance: few; v_gene: TRBV6-5; j_gene: TRBJ1-2; CDR3nt: TGTGCCAGCAGTTACAGGAGGACAGGGGGGGCCTATGGCTACACCTTC; CDR3aa: CASSYRRTGGAYGYTF
d_gene: TRBD2; abundance: .; v_gene: TRBV11-2; j_gene: TRBJ2-2; CDR3nt: TGTGCCAGCAGCCTCGGGCGGGAGGAGACCGGGGAGCTGTTTTTT; CDR3aa: CASSLGREETGELFF
d_gene: TRBD1; abundance: .; v_gene: TRBV7-6; j_gene: TRBJ2-1; CDR3nt: TGTGCCAGCAGCCCGTTTAGGGACAGCCAACAGTTCTTC; CDR3aa: CASSPFRDSQQFF
d_gene: TRBD1; abundance: .; v_gene: TRBV20-1; j_gene: TRBJ2-7; CDR3nt: TGCAGTGCTGAACCGGGACAGGGGGCAGACGAGCAGTACTTC; CDR3aa: CSAEPGQGADEQYF
d_gene: TRBD2; abundance: .; v_gene: TRBV7-2; j_gene: TRBJ2-5; CDR3nt: TGTGCCAGCAGCCAAGTGCTTGGACTAGCTTGGGGGGAGGCCCAGTACTTC; CDR3aa: CASSQVLGLAWGEAQYF
d_gene: TRBD2; abundance: .; v_gene: TRBV7-3; j_gene: TRBJ2-1; CDR3nt: TGTGCCAGCAGCTTAATAGCGGGAGGGCCAAATGAGCAGTTCTTC; CDR3aa: CASSLIAGGPNEQFF
d_gene: TRBD1; abundance: .; v_gene: TRBV24-1; j_gene: TRBJ2-5; CDR3nt: TGTGCCACCAGTCCGGACAGGGGAGGGGAGACCCAGTACTTC; CDR3aa: CATSPDRGGETQYF
d_gene: TRBD1; abundance: .; v_gene: TRBV6-4; j_gene: TRBJ2-2; CDR3nt: TGTGCCAGCAGTGACTCGGACAGGGGGGAGCTGTTTTTT; CDR3aa: CASSDSDRGELFF
d_gene: .; abundance: .; v_gene: TRBV28; j_gene: TRBJ2-7; CDR3nt: TGTGCCAGCAGCTCCACGATGAAGCAGTACTTC; CDR3aa: CASSSTMKQYF
d_gene: .; abundance: .; v_gene: TRBV2; j_gene: TRBJ2-3; CDR3nt: TGTGCCAGCAGTGGTGCGCAACCCACAGATACGCAGTATTTT; CDR3aa: CASSGAQPTDTQYF
d_gene: .; abundance: .; v_gene: TRBV7-9; j_gene: TRBJ2-6; CDR3nt: TGTGCCAGCAGCTTAGCGCTGGGGGCCAACGTCCTGACTTTC; CDR3aa: CASSLALGANVLTF
d_gene: .; abundance: few; v_gene: TRBV28; j_gene: TRBJ1-4; CDR3nt: TGTGCCAGCAGAACATTAGTCAGGGAAAAACTGTTTTTT; CDR3aa: CASRTLVREKLFF
d_gene: .; abundance: .; v_gene: TRBV12-3/TRBV12-4; j_gene: TRBJ2-5; CDR3nt: TGTGCCAGCAGTTTGGGTCAGGGTCCAGAGACCCAGTACTTC; CDR3aa: CASSLGQGPETQYF
d_gene: .; abundance: .; v_gene: TRBV5-1; j_gene: TRBJ2-2; CDR3nt: TGCGCCAGCAGCTTGGGGACACTAAACACCGGGGAGCTGTTTTTT; CDR3aa: CASSLGTLNTGELFF
d_gene: TRBD2; abundance: .; v_gene: TRBV20-1; j_gene: TRBJ2-7; CDR3nt: TGCAGTGCTCGGACTAGCGCGTCCTACGAGCAGTACTTC; CDR3aa: CSARTSASYEQYF
d_gene: .; abundance: few; v_gene: TRBV20-1; j_gene: TRBJ1-5; CDR3nt: TGCAGTGCTAGTAAGGCCCCAACAGGGTTTGTAGGCAATCAGCCCCAGCATTTT; CDR3aa: CSASKAPTGFVGNQPQHF
d_gene: .; abundance: few; v_gene: TRBV12-1; j_gene: TRBJ1-1; CDR3nt: TGTGCCAGCAGCACTGACAGGGGAAGTAACACTGAAGCTTTCTTT; CDR3aa: CASSTDRGSNTEAFF
d_gene: .; abundance: .; v_gene: TRBV4-1; j_gene: TRBJ1-1; CDR3nt: TGCGCCAGCAGCCATCTCCCAGCGTCCGCTGAAGCTTTCTTT; CDR3aa: CASSHLPASAEAFF
d_gene: .; abundance: .; v_gene: TRBV28; j_gene: TRBJ1-6; CDR3nt: TGTGCCAGCGGATCGACTGGGTGGCATTCACCCCTCCACTTT; CDR3aa: CASGSTGWHSPLHF
d_gene: .; abundance: .; v_gene: TRBV28; j_gene: TRBJ1-2; CDR3nt: TGTGCCAGCAGGGGGCGGGGGGTTGACTACACCTTC; CDR3aa: CASRGRGVDYTF
d_gene: .; abundance: .; v_gene: TRBV10-3; j_gene: TRBJ2-3; CDR3nt: TGTGCCATCAGGGAAGGGGGTCAGGGCGCAGATACGCAGTATTTT; CDR3aa: CAIREGGQGADTQYF
d_gene: .; abundance: .; v_gene: TRBV28; j_gene: TRBJ2-1; CDR3nt: TGTGCCAGCAGTGCAACTAGGGAAGACGCACGAAGCCAGTTCTTC; CDR3aa: CASSATREDARSQFF
d_gene: .; abundance: .; v_gene: TRBV6-1; j_gene: TRBJ1-5; CDR3nt: TGTGCCAGCAGGCAAACAGGGAGAAGTCAGCCCCAGCATTTT; CDR3aa: CASRQTGRSQPQHF
d_gene: TRBD2; abundance: .; v_gene: TRBV19; j_gene: TRBJ2-5; CDR3nt: TGTGCCAGTAGTACCCTAGCGGGAGGGACGGAGACCCAGTACTTC; CDR3aa: CASSTLAGGTETQYF
d_gene: .; abundance: .; v_gene: TRBV28; j_gene: TRBJ1-6; CDR3nt: TGTGCCAGCCTTGCCTCGGGATTGGGATCACCCCTCCACTTT; CDR3aa: CASLASGLGSPLHF
d_gene: .; abundance: .; v_gene: TRBV30; j_gene: TRBJ1-1; CDR3nt: TGTGCCTGGAGTGCAGACGGGGGTGGCACTGAAGCTTTCTTT; CDR3aa: CAWSADGGGTEAFF
d_gene: TRBD1; abundance: few; v_gene: TRBV20-1; j_gene: TRBJ1-2; CDR3nt: TGCAGTGCTAGAGCACTACAGGGGGGAGACTATGGCTACACCTTC; CDR3aa: CSARALQGGDYGYTF
d_gene: .; abundance: once; v_gene: TRBV4-2; j_gene: TRBJ2-3; CDR3nt: TGTGCCAGCAGCCAAGAGGGAGCACATCTCCCCACAGATACGCAGTATTTT; CDR3aa: CASSQEGAHLPTDTQYF
d_gene: .; abundance: .; v_gene: TRBV18; j_gene: TRBJ1-5; CDR3nt: TGTGCCAGCTCACCATCGCTAAATCAGCCCCAGCATTTT; CDR3aa: CASSPSLNQPQHF
d_gene: .; abundance: .; v_gene: TRBV6-1; j_gene: TRBJ1-2; CDR3nt: TGTGCCAGCAGTGACAGCACCTATGGCTACACCTTC; CDR3aa: CASSDSTYGYTF
d_gene: .; abundance: few; v_gene: TRBV15; j_gene: TRBJ1-6; CDR3nt: TGTGCCACCAGCAGTTTGCGCCTCGATTCACCCCTCCACTTT; CDR3aa: CATSSLRLDSPLHF
d_gene: .; abundance: once; v_gene: TRBV5-8; j_gene: TRBJ2-7; CDR3nt: TGTGCCAGCAGCTTAGAAGAAGCGAAAGCCGAGCAGTACTTC; CDR3aa: CASSLEEAKAEQYF
d_gene: .; abundance: .; v_gene: TRBV7-6; j_gene: TRBJ2-1; CDR3nt: TGTGCCAGCAGCCACCCGGTGGCTAGCCTGTCAACCTGGGGTGACAATGAGCAGTTCTTC; CDR3aa: CASSHPVASLSTWGDNEQFF
d_gene: TRBD1; abundance: .; v_gene: TRBV7-2; j_gene: TRBJ2-2; CDR3nt: TGTGCCAGCAGCCCCACCGGGGGGATATGGGACAGGGACGCCGGGGAGCTGTTTTTT; CDR3aa: CASSPTGGIWDRDAGELFF